This TCR beta chain comes out of a study of blood T cell repertoires in COVID-19. The overall study: COVID-19 samples, acute and convalescent, were from the United States, Italy and Spain.

Donors were grouped by their self-reported clinical history. The data were produced by immunoSEQ multiplex PCR, yet TCRdb's version contains in-frame clones alone and is incomplete. Of about 150,000 clones in the sample, around 84% are singletons; the top ten hold about 7.3%. The germline V gene encodes CDR1 SGHNT and CDR2 YYREEE (reference sequence). The CDR3 consists of 14 residues. The ends were cut back, 3 bases at V and 2 bases at J, with 9 bases in the middle. The chain carries TRBV5-4 and TRBJ1-5; D might be TRBD1 (6 bases). The receptor's source is a man in his fifties who had recovered from COVID-19. The material sequenced was PBMCs or T cells enriched from blood (not recorded which). CDR3 loop: CASSSEGGNQPQHF. CDR3 nucleotides: TGTGCCAGCAGCTCCGAGGGGGGCAATCAGCCCCAGCATTTT.